A single sample is the source of the 10 T cell receptor beta chains below, sequenced in a study of T cells in Graves' hyperthyroidism and ophthalmopathy. Amplification targeted TCR beta CDR3 regions from RNA transcripts. First-round RT-PCR targeting the TCR CDR3 was performed with the HTBI primer set. TCRdb ran MiXCR on the multiplex PCR reads and lists one entry per CDR3 protein. The sample has about 330,000 distinct CDR3 sequences, approximately 15% seen once. Input material: blood. The receptor set was obtained from a woman aged 40 to 49 with Graves' ophthalmopathy.

This clonotype occurred many times. The chain has TRBV12-3 or TRBV12-4 and TRBJ2-7, with TRBD1 matching over 9 bases. Trimming took 4 bases from V and 2 from J; bases not matched to a gene: 6. The CDR3 is 15 amino acids. CDR3: CASSSTRQGAYEQYF. CDR3 nucleotides: TGTGCCAGCAGTTCGACTCGACAGGGGGCCTACGAGCAGTACTTC.

Only one count was recorded for this clonotype. The junction differs from germline at one of its ends, possibly a read error. The rearrangement joins TRBV6-2 or TRBV6-3 to TRBJ2-3; TRBD1 agrees at 7 bases. CDR1 is MNHEY and CDR2 is SVGEGT in the germline V gene. The CDR3 is 19 amino acids. CDR3 nucleotide sequence: TGTGCCAGCAGTGACTCCCCAGGGGGTCGAAGCGGATACACAGATACGCAGTATTTT. Its translation: CASSDSPGGRSGYTDTQYF.

This chain joins TRBV7-9 and TRBJ2-1, with 9 bases that match TRBD1. The germline CDR1 and CDR2 sequences are SEHNR and FQNEAQ (reference sequence). The CDR3 covers 15 residues. Unmatched junction bases numbered 12, after V lost 6 bases and J lost 9 bases. The DNA of the CDR3 is TGTGCCAGCAGGAAGGACAGGGGTTTTGGTGGTGAGCAGTTCTTC. Translated, it gives CASRKDRGFGGEQFF.

This clonotype was seen only a few times. The chain links TRBV27 to TRBJ1-6; D is uncertain. Per the germline V gene, CDR1 is MNHEY and CDR2 is SMNVEV (reference sequence). The CDR3 extends over 15 amino acids. Trimming removed 5 bases at V and 4 bases at J, with 12 bases between. In DNA form, the CDR3 reads TGTGCCAGCAGTCCCAAAATGGAGTATAATTCACCCCTCCACTTT. Its translation: CASSPKMEYNSPLHF.

This clonotype was detected ten times or more. The DNA of the CDR3 is TGCAGTGCTAGAGATTGGAAGCGGGAGGGTTCCCGCGGTTCAGGCGAGCAGTACTTC. The encoded protein is CSARDWKREGSRGSGEQYF. V and J are TRBV20-1 and TRBJ2-7, with TRBD2 identical over 10 bases. The CDR3 covers 19 residues. Germline CDR1 reads DFQATT; CDR2 reads SNEGSKA (reference sequence). V was clipped by 0 bases and J by 6 bases; unmatched bases: 20.

This clonotype was counted ten times or more. The rearrangement uses TRBV6-2 or TRBV6-3 and TRBJ2-1; weak D call: TRBD2 (7 bases). V dropped 7 bases and J dropped 3 bases, with 22 bases sitting between them. This CDR3 region has 17 residues. In germline, CDR1 is MNHEY, CDR2 SVGEGT. The CDR3 loop reads CASTGGRGGAGYNEQFF. As DNA, the CDR3 is TGTGCCAGCACCGGTGGTAGGGGGGGCGCGGGCTACAATGAGCAGTTCTTC.

In its sample, this clonotype was seen a few times. At one of its ends the junction is not consistent with the germline gene, which may arise from a read error. The rearrangement joins TRBV24-1 to TRBJ1-1, with D unresolved. The germline V gene has CDR1 KGHDR and CDR2 SFDVKD. This CDR3 region has 11 residues. The CDR3 loop reads CATRDGSEAFF. The CDR3 region has the DNA TGTGCCACCCGTGACGGATCCGAAGCTTTCTTT.

Only a few counts were recorded for this clonotype. CDR3 amino acids: CASSSNRGTEDTQYF. The CDR3 region has the DNA TGTGCCAGCAGCTCGAACAGGGGAACGGAAGATACGCAGTATTTT. The V call is TRBV6-1, the J call TRBJ2-3, with TRBD1 matching 7 bases. V shed 6 bases and J 5 bases; nucleotides not matched to a gene: 11. The V gene's germline CDR1 is MNHNS and CDR2 SASEGT. This CDR3 has 15 amino acids.

This chain uses TRBV28 with TRBJ1-1; 11 bases are a match to TRBD1. CDR3 length: 16 amino acids. Germline CDR1 reads MDHEN; CDR2 reads SYDVKM. V shed 9 bases and J 7 bases; nucleotides not matched to a gene: 16. The CDR3 sequence is CASFSPGTGGEIEAFF. CDR3 sequence (DNA): TGTGCCAGTTTCTCCCCTGGGACAGGGGGGGAAATTGAAGCTTTCTTT.

There are a few counts of this clonotype. The conserved phenylalanine or tryptophan is not found at the CDR3 terminus, so this likely reflects a read error. The chain has TRBV6-2 or TRBV6-3 and TRBJ2-2; D gene unclear. Germline lookup yields CDR1 MNHEY and CDR2 SVGEGT. V was shortened by 0 bases and J by 4 bases, with 9 bases between the two germline ends. The CDR3 covers 15 residues. The CDR3 loop is CASSYSLLFTGELFS. The CDR3 DNA is TGTGCCAGCAGTTACTCGTTACTATTCACCGGGGAGCTGTTTTCT.